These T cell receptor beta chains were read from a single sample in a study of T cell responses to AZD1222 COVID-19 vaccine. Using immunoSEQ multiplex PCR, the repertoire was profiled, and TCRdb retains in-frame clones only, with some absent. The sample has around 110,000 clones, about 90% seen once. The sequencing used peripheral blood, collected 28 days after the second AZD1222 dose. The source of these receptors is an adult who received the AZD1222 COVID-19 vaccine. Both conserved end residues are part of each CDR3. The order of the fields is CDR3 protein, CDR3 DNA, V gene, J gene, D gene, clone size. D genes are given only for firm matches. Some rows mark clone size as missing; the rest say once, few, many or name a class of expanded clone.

CASSPNRGFEKLFF	TGTGCCAGCAGCCCGAACAGGGGGTTTGAAAAACTGTTTTTT	TRBV11-2	TRBJ1-4	TRBD1	.
CASSLILAGEGEQFF	TGTGCCAGCAGTTTGATACTAGCGGGAGAGGGTGAGCAGTTCTTC	TRBV27	TRBJ2-1	TRBD2	.
CASSLEGQPWETQYF	TGTGCCAGCAGCTTAGAGGGACAGCCCTGGGAGACCCAGTACTTC	TRBV7-9	TRBJ2-5	TRBD1	.
CASSTYRGTDSPLHF	TGTGCCAGTAGTACTTACAGGGGGACGGATTCACCCCTCCACTTT	TRBV19	TRBJ1-6	TRBD1	once
CASRTGGTYEQYF	TGTGCCAGCAGAACCGGGGGGACCTACGAGCAGTACTTC	TRBV6-5	TRBJ2-7	TRBD2	.
CASSVGPSGGSNEKLFF	TGTGCCAGCAGCGTAGGTCCTTCGGGGGGCAGTAATGAAAAACTGTTTTTT	TRBV9	TRBJ1-4	.	.
CASSFTGGASAEAFF	TGTGCCAGCAGCTTCACAGGGGGTGCGTCTGCTGAAGCTTTCTTT	TRBV5-4	TRBJ1-1	TRBD1	.
CSVEGTPANYGYTF	TGCAGCGTTGAAGGGACACCAGCTAACTATGGCTACACCTTC	TRBV29-1	TRBJ1-2	.	.
CASSFDIYNEQFF	TGTGCCAGCAGCTTCGACATTTACAATGAGCAGTTCTTC	TRBV7-8	TRBJ2-1	.	.
CASRNTGREQYF	TGTGCCAGTAGAAACACAGGGCGCGAGCAGTACTTC	TRBV19	TRBJ2-7	.	.
CASDTGQSLGETQYF	TGTGCCAGCGATACGGGGCAGTCTTTGGGAGAGACCCAGTACTTC	TRBV3-1/TRBV3-2	TRBJ2-5	.	.
CASSLDTGHTEAFF	TGCGCCAGCAGCTTGGACACAGGGCACACTGAAGCTTTCTTT	TRBV5-1	TRBJ1-1	.	.
CASSVGTGTGGYTF	TGTGCCAGCAGCGTTGGGACAGGGACGGGCGGCTACACCTTC	TRBV2	TRBJ1-2	TRBD1	.
CASSPSSDGNQPQHF	TGTGCCAGCAGCCCCAGTTCGGACGGCAATCAGCCCCAGCATTTT	TRBV7-8	TRBJ1-5	.	.
CASSLATYGYTF	TGTGCCAGCAGCTTAGCGACATATGGCTACACCTTC	TRBV7-2	TRBJ1-2	.	few
CASSLERDFPSSYEQYF	TGTGCCAGCAGCTTAGAGCGCGACTTTCCGAGCTCCTACGAGCAGTACTTC	TRBV7-6	TRBJ2-7	.	.
CASSDHRALSLHF	TGTGCCAGCAGTGACCACCGAGCGTTATCCCTCCACTTT	TRBV2	TRBJ1-6	.	.
CAWSRGGSGNTIYF	TGTGCCTGGAGTCGGGGGGGATCTGGAAACACCATATATTTT	TRBV30	TRBJ1-3	.	.
CASSTKRQGRGNTGELFF	TGTGCCAGCAGCACCAAACGACAGGGCAGGGGAAACACCGGGGAGCTGTTTTTT	TRBV5-4	TRBJ2-2	TRBD1	.
CASSLAKGTEAFF	TGCGCCAGCAGCTTGGCCAAGGGGACTGAAGCTTTCTTT	TRBV5-1	TRBJ1-1	.	.
CASSFSASGTDTQYF	TGTGCCAGCAGCTTCTCTGCTAGCGGCACAGATACGCAGTATTTT	TRBV7-6	TRBJ2-3	.	.
CASSLFRGISVNEQFF	TGTGCCAGCAGTCTTTTCAGGGGTATTTCTGTAAATGAGCAGTTCTTC	TRBV5-8	TRBJ2-1	.	.
CATSRRNTGQHNEQFF	TGTGCCACCAGCCGCCGAAACACCGGGCAACACAATGAGCAGTTCTTC	TRBV15	TRBJ2-1	.	.
CAAAWRGGKETQYF	TGTGCCGCAGCTTGGCGTGGGGGGAAAGAGACCCAGTACTTC	TRBV5-4	TRBJ2-5	.	.
CASSRSQGGSEKLFF	TGTGCCAGCTCACGATCCCAGGGGGGCAGTGAAAAACTGTTTTTT	TRBV18	TRBJ1-4	TRBD1	.
CASSPDRNQPQHF	TGTGCCAGCAGCCCCGACAGGAATCAGCCCCAGCATTTT	TRBV9	TRBJ1-5	.	.
CASSQEAWSSYNEQFF	TGTGCCAGCAGCCAAGAGGCCTGGAGCTCCTACAATGAGCAGTTCTTC	TRBV4-2	TRBJ2-1	.	once
CASQAPGRNSYEQYF	TGTGCCAGTCAGGCCCCGGGACGCAATTCCTACGAGCAGTACTTC	TRBV28	TRBJ2-7	.	.
CSVGGGRGSEQYF	TGCAGCGTTGGGGGCGGGAGGGGCTCCGAGCAGTACTTC	TRBV29-1	TRBJ2-7	TRBD2	.
CASSQDFLAGGFNEQFF	TGCGCCAGCAGCCAAGATTTTCTAGCGGGAGGATTCAATGAGCAGTTCTTC	TRBV4-1	TRBJ2-1	TRBD2	.
CASSASQGYNQPQHF	TGTGCCAGCAGTGCGAGCCAGGGTTACAATCAGCCCCAGCATTTT	TRBV2	TRBJ1-5	.	.
CAISVGSGNTIYF	TGTGCCATCAGTGTCGGGTCTGGAAACACCATATATTTT	TRBV10-3	TRBJ1-3	.	once
CASSFEAHTGELFF	TGTGCCAGCAGCTTTGAAGCGCACACCGGGGAGCTGTTTTTT	TRBV5-5	TRBJ2-2	.	.
CASNLDRGHFKGGYTF	TGTGCCAGCAACTTGGACAGGGGGCACTTTAAGGGTGGCTACACCTTC	TRBV2	TRBJ1-2	TRBD1	.
CASSLGSPNYGYTF	TGCGCCAGCAGCTTGGGTAGCCCTAACTATGGCTACACCTTC	TRBV5-1	TRBJ1-2	.	.
CASKAIFSGANVLTF	TGTGCCAGCAAAGCCATCTTTTCTGGGGCCAACGTCCTGACTTTC	TRBV2	TRBJ2-6	.	.
CASSIAGGAYGYTF	TGTGCCAGTAGTATAGCAGGGGGCGCGTATGGCTACACCTTC	TRBV19	TRBJ1-2	TRBD1	.
CASSSEGPLTNEQFF	TGTGCCAGCAGTTCCGAAGGGCCCTTGACCAATGAGCAGTTCTTC	TRBV27	TRBJ2-1	.	.